These T cell receptor beta chains were read from a single sample in a study of glioma-infiltrating T cells. Via MiXCR, TCRdb re-called the multiplex PCR reads, giving one row per CDR3 protein. This table holds more than 300,000 distinct CDR3 sequences, around 38% found once. The sample was glioma tissue, nonneoplastic brain tissue, or PBMCs (not recorded which). The receptors come from a human donor with low-grade glioma or glioblastoma, undergoing nonglioma brain surgery, or in good health (not recorded which). The CDR3 runs from the conserved cysteine through the conserved F or W. The order of the fields is V gene, D gene, clone size, CDR3 protein. The D gene is left open where the match is weak. The listing skips clone size in some rows; elsewhere it reads once, few, many or a size class.

V gene: TRBV20-1
D gene: .
clone size: few
CDR3 protein: CSARAQPYEQYF

V gene: TRBV27
D gene: TRBD1
clone size: many
CDR3 protein: CASSSVGGMDEQYF

V gene: TRBV20-1
D gene: .
clone size: .
CDR3 protein: CSARDVIRQYF

V gene: TRBV28
D gene: .
clone size: many
CDR3 protein: CASSFPEGHNQPQHF

V gene: TRBV20-1
D gene: .
clone size: .
CDR3 protein: CSAQGSPYEQYF

V gene: TRBV4-1
D gene: .
clone size: .
CDR3 protein: CASSLRDRTYNEQFF

V gene: TRBV7-2
D gene: .
clone size: .
CDR3 protein: CASTSRNYEQYF

V gene: TRBV6-6
D gene: TRBD1
clone size: .
CDR3 protein: CANSYPGQGTDTQYF

V gene: TRBV7-7
D gene: .
clone size: .
CDR3 protein: CASSLVPDRDSGNTIYF

V gene: TRBV7-2
D gene: .
clone size: .
CDR3 protein: CASSLAPRNQETQYF

V gene: TRBV7-2
D gene: .
clone size: few
CDR3 protein: CASSRGPVTEAFF

V gene: TRBV28
D gene: TRBD2
clone size: .
CDR3 protein: CASSRPGLAEETQYF

V gene: TRBV12-3/TRBV12-4
D gene: TRBD2
clone size: few
CDR3 protein: CASSFPGGDNEQFF